Sequencing of this TCR beta chain was carried out in a study of cytomegalovirus exposure and HLA in healthy donors. This clone is deemed medium-sized by its frequency. Additional DNA sequences in this sample encode the identical CDR3. PCR used 60 Vbeta primers and 13 Jbeta primers. Some clones are missing from TCRdb's copy, which holds only in-frame ones; the method was immunoSEQ multiplex PCR. The data show 200,000 or so clones, and the top ten clones hold almost 0.75%. This sequence originates from a boy under 18 in good health and CMV-seronegative. The material sequenced was PBMCs.

The CDR3 DNA reads TGTGCCAGCAGTGATTCTAGCGGGTACAATGAGCAGTTCTTC. Residues: CASSDSSGYNEQFF. The V call is TRBV6-1, the J call TRBJ2-1; TRBD2 aligns across 8 bases. This CDR3 contains 14 residues. J gave up 4 bases and V 3 bases, and 2 bases lay outside the gene matches. CDR1 and CDR2 (germline): MNHNS, SASEGT.